This passage covers 8 T cell receptor beta chains from one sample sequenced in a study of OX40 agonist ivuxolimab in advanced cancers. Sequencing was performed with immunoSEQ multiplex PCR; in TCRdb, only in-frame clones are kept and a portion is missing. The table shows approximately 74,000 clones, with approximately 92% occurring only once. Sequencing used CD4+ or CD8+ T cells sorted from blood, obtained in a trial of the OX40 agonist ivuxolimab. The receptors originated from an adult with an advanced solid tumor such as melanoma, head and neck, liver or kidney cancer.

In DNA, the CDR3 is TGTGCCAGCAGTTACTCCCTTGAGGGGTACGAGCAGTACTTC. It translates to CASSYSLEGYEQYF. V and J are TRBV6-5 and TRBJ2-5; D is perhaps TRBD1 or TRBD2 (5 bases each). The last part of the DNA fits TRBJ2-7 better; the J call may be wrong. CDR3 size: 14 residues. Germline CDR1 and CDR2: MNHEY and SVGAGI.

In DNA, the CDR3 is TGTGCCACCAGCAGAGAACAGCCGTCCGCGCACCTCTCTGGGGCCAACGTCCTGACTTTC. This encodes CATSREQPSAHLSGANVLTF. The V call is TRBV15, the J call TRBJ2-6; unclear D gene. CDR3 length: 20 amino acids. The germline V gene has CDR1 LNHNV and CDR2 YYDKDF (reference sequence). Trimming took 0 bases from V and 0 from J, leaving 18 bases between them.

The chain carries TRBV7-6 and TRBJ2-1, with TRBD2 matching over 7 bases. The trim removed 2 bases at V and 7 bases at J, leaving 5 bases unmatched. This CDR3 contains 14 residues. Looked up from germline, CDR1 is SGHVS and CDR2 is FNYEAQ. Here the CDR3 DNA reads TGTGCCAGCAGCTTAACGGGAGGTTGGAATGAGCAGTTCTTC. Protein: CASSLTGGWNEQFF.

V and J are TRBV15 and TRBJ1-5; weak D call: TRBD1 (6 bases). The CDR3 runs 13 residues. Trimming cost V 9 bases and J 4 bases, with 13 bases left between them. CDR1 is LNHNV and CDR2 is YYDKDF in the germline V gene (reference sequence). The CDR3 loop is CATRTGLNQPQHF. The CDR3 nucleotides read TGTGCCACAAGAACAGGGTTAAATCAGCCCCAGCATTTT.

The chain links TRBV7-3 to TRBJ1-1, with a possible D match to TRBD1 (6 bases). From germline, CDR1 is SGHTA and CDR2 FQGTGA. The CDR3 totals 14 residues. Trimming removed 3 bases from V and 1 base from J, with 9 bases in between. The chain's CDR3 is CASSFGGPNTEAFF. The CDR3 coding sequence is TGTGCCAGCAGCTTTGGGGGGCCGAACACTGAAGCTTTCTTT.

The chain employs TRBV10-3 and TRBJ2-1; D is ambiguous. CDR1 is ENHRY, CDR2 SYGVKD, per germline. The length of the CDR3 is 15 residues. The germline V and J ends were trimmed by 2 bases and 0 bases, with 8 bases remaining between them. The CDR3, as DNA: TGTGCCATCAGTGAGGTGGCTAGCTCCTACAATGAGCAGTTCTTC. Translating it yields CAISEVASSYNEQFF.

The chain links TRBV6-6 to TRBJ1-4; 8 bases are shared with TRBD1. CDR1 is MNHNY, CDR2 SVGAGI, per germline (reference sequence). J was trimmed by 3 bases and V by 7 bases; bases with no gene match: 7. The CDR3 totals 15 residues. The DNA for the CDR3 is TGTGCCAGCAAGCCCAGGGGGCCATCTAATGAAAAACTGTTTTTT. Its protein product is CASKPRGPSNEKLFF.

This chain joins TRBV5-4 and TRBJ2-3; D possibly corresponds to TRBD1 (5 bases). Germline V gene data show CDR1 as SGHNT and CDR2 as YYREEE (reference sequence). V was pared by 4 bases and J by 7 bases, with 16 bases between. The CDR3 is 14 amino acids. The CDR3 nucleotides are TGTGCCAGCAGCCGTGACAGTCAGACCTATACGCAGTATTTT. This sequence encodes CASSRDSQTYTQYF.